Following are 18 T cell receptor beta chains from one sample sequenced in a study of shared clonotypes between healthy human individuals. The data were produced by immunoSEQ multiplex PCR, yet TCRdb's version contains in-frame clones alone and is incomplete. The sample holds about 1 million clones, about three quarters seen once. Sequenced material: memory CD4+ T cells sorted from blood. The sample's subset: CD45RA-negative fraction. The receptors were gathered from a man in his late teens or twenties in good health.

This chain links TRBV6-1 with TRBJ2-1; 8 bases are a match to TRBD1. V was clipped by 3 bases and J by 4 bases; unmatched bases: 5. This CDR3 has 15 residues. CDR1 and CDR2 from the germline V gene are MNHNS and SASEGT. CDR3 region: CASSEGTGPYNEQFF. CDR3 DNA: TGTGCCAGCAGTGAGGGGACAGGCCCTTACAATGAGCAGTTCTTC.

The V gene is TRBV11-2, the J gene TRBJ1-2; D gene uncertain. CDR1 and CDR2 from the germline V gene are SGHAT and FQNNGV. This CDR3 has 13 residues. Trimming removed 3 bases at V and 1 base at J, with 6 bases between. The CDR3 loop reads CASSFIGNYGYTF. Written as DNA, the CDR3 is TGTGCCAGCAGCTTCATCGGTAACTATGGCTACACCTTC.

Points on this clone: Other nucleotide sequences from this sample produce the same CDR3. V and J are TRBV5-1 and TRBJ2-3; maybe TRBD2 (5 bases). This CDR3 is 14 amino acids long. Trimming shortened V by 0 bases and J by 1 base, and 6 bases separated the two germline ends. Germline CDR1 SGHRS, CDR2 YFSETQ. CDR3 residues: CASSLGTGTDTQYF. CDR3 DNA: TGCGCCAGCAGCTTGGGGACTGGCACAGATACGCAGTATTTT. Combining the CDR3 with reference TRBV5-1 and TRBJ2-3 gives the whole variable domain KAGVTQTPRYLIKTRGQQVTLSCSPISGHRSVSWYQQTPGQGLQFLFEYFSETQRNKGNFPGRFSGRQFSNSRSEMNVSTLELGDSALYLCASSLGTGTDTQYFGPGTRLTVL.

This clone was seen a handful of times. V usage is TRBV6-1 and J usage is TRBJ1-5, with D unresolved. V lost 7 bases, J lost 3 bases, and 13 bases lay in between. The germline V gene encodes CDR1 MNHNS and CDR2 SASEGT. The CDR3 length is 14 residues. The CDR3 DNA reads TGTGCCAGCATTAGAGACGGAAACAATCAGCCCCAGCATTTT. Encoded protein: CASIRDGNNQPQHF.

V usage is TRBV5-1 and J usage is TRBJ2-3; D is possibly TRBD1 or TRBD2 (6 bases each). V lost 0 bases to trimming and J lost 2 bases, with 10 bases between them. The CDR3 spans 15 residues. CDR1 SGHRS and CDR2 YFSETQ come from the germline V gene. The CDR3 protein is CASSLEGGLTDTQYF. For the CDR3, the DNA is TGCGCCAGCAGCTTGGAGGGGGGCCTCACAGATACGCAGTATTTT.

The CDR3 nucleotides read TGCGCCAGCAGCCAAGATCCTCAGGGCTGGCGGTCTGAAAAACTGTTTTTT. This encodes CASSQDPQGWRSEKLFF. The chain uses TRBV4-1 and TRBJ1-4; D perhaps matches TRBD1 (5 bases). CDR3 length equals 17 residues. Germline V gives CDR1 MGHRA, CDR2 YSYEKL. The ends were cut back, 0 bases at V and 7 bases at J, with 18 bases in the middle.

The V call is TRBV30, the J call TRBJ1-2, with a tentative D call TRBD1 (5 bases). Per the germline V gene, CDR1 is GTSNPN and CDR2 is SVGIG (reference sequence). The CDR3 length is 14 residues. V was pared by 0 bases and J by 8 bases, with 16 bases between. The CDR3 spells CAWSVLLGPGGYTF. CDR3 in DNA: TGTGCCTGGAGTGTACTCTTGGGGCCGGGAGGCTACACCTTC.

This clone showed up just a few times. At the DNA level, this CDR3 is encoded by other sequences in the same sample as well. This chain connects TRBV7-8 to TRBJ2-7; D is ambiguous. V lost 1 base and J 7 bases, leaving 8 bases between the germline ends. The CDR3 is made up of 12 amino acids. Germline V gives CDR1 SGHVS, CDR2 FQNEAQ. CDR3 nucleotide sequence: TGTGCCAGCAGCTTAGTACGCGGTGAGCAGTACTTC. Translating gives CASSLVRGEQYF.

V and J are TRBV2 and TRBJ1-1; 8 bases align to TRBD1. CDR1 is SNHLY, CDR2 FYNNEI, per germline. CDR3 size: 14 residues. V lost 6 bases and J lost 3; bases outside the gene matches: 6. The CDR3, as DNA: TGTGCCAGCAGCGCACAGGGGGGGGACACTGAAGCTTTCTTT. Amino acid sequence: CASSAQGGDTEAFF.

The chain joins TRBV5-4 to TRBJ2-2; D is unresolved. The CDR3 covers 14 residues. Germline V CDR1 and CDR2: SGHNT, YYREEE (reference sequence). Trimming removed 0 bases from V and 7 bases from J, with 10 bases in between. The CDR3 bases are TGTGCCAGCAGCTTGGGCGGCCAAGTCGGGGAGCTGTTTTTT. Protein product: CASSLGGQVGELFF.

About this clone: Other DNA sequences in the sample encode the same CDR3. This rearrangement joins TRBV5-1 to TRBJ2-2; D not certain. Germline values: CDR1 SGHRS, CDR2 YFSETQ. Deletions cut 1 base from V and 4 bases from J, with 2 bases between. This CDR3 has 12 amino acids. Here the CDR3 DNA reads TGCGCCAGCAGCTTGACCACCGGGGAGCTGTTTTTT. Amino acid sequence: CASSLTTGELFF.

This clone appeared a single time. The genes are TRBV5-1 and TRBJ2-3; TRBD2 matches at 7 bases. The CDR3 consists of 16 residues. Germline loops: CDR1 SGHRS, CDR2 YFSETQ. V dropped 0 bases and J dropped 5; count of bases not matched to a gene: 9. The CDR3 protein is CASSLDSGASLDTQYF. CDR3 bases: TGCGCCAGCAGCTTGGACAGCGGGGCAAGTCTAGATACGCAGTATTTT.

The chain combines TRBV6-1 with TRBJ1-1; 8 positions match TRBD1. Germline V gene lookup returns CDR1 MNHNS and CDR2 SASEGT. V lost 4 bases to trimming and J lost 6 bases; unmatched junction nucleotides: 7. The CDR3 is made up of 14 amino acids. The CDR3 loop reads CASSVKDRVAEAFF. Here the CDR3 DNA reads TGTGCCAGCAGTGTCAAGGACAGGGTAGCTGAAGCTTTCTTT.

This clone was detected ten times or more. The rearrangement uses TRBV7-2 and TRBJ1-3; D is possibly TRBD1 (5 bases). CDR1 is SGHTA, CDR2 FQGNSA, per germline. Trimming took off 2 bases at V and 0 bases at J, with 11 bases between the two ends. The CDR3 runs 16 residues. The CDR3 DNA sequence: TGTGCCAGCAGCTTAATGCGGGGGAGCTCTGGAAACACCATATATTTT. Its protein product is CASSLMRGSSGNTIYF.

The chain employs TRBV6-1 and TRBJ1-3; D unclear. The CDR3 is made up of 14 amino acids. Per the germline V gene, CDR1 is MNHNS and CDR2 is SASEGT. V lost 2 bases to trimming and J lost 2 bases, with 7 bases between them. DNA for the CDR3: TGTGCCAGCAGTGAATCCCCTACTGGAAACACCATATATTTT. This gives the protein CASSESPTGNTIYF.

On this clone: An end of the junction does not agree with germline; a read error may underlie this. DNA of the CDR3: TGTGCCAGCAGTGAAGAAGGAGAGACCCAGCACTTC. Protein: CASSEEGETQHF. The chain recombines TRBV2 with TRBJ2-5; D ambiguous. This CDR3 has 12 residues. Germline CDR1 SNHLY, CDR2 FYNNEI.

The CDR3 spells CASSLPETPFF. The CDR3, as DNA: TGTGCCAGCAGCCTACCGGAAACCCCGTTCTTC. The V gene is TRBV7-9, the J gene TRBJ2-1; D not certain. V lost 5 bases and J 15 bases, leaving 14 bases between the germline ends. The CDR3 is 11 residues long. Germline CDR1 and CDR2: SEHNR and FQNEAQ (reference sequence). Based on the CDR3 plus reference TRBV7-9 and TRBJ2-1, the full variable domain is DTGVSQNPRHKITKRGQNVTFRCDPISEHNRLYWYRQTLGQGPEFLTYFQNEAQLEKSRLLSDRFSAERPKGSFSTLEIQRTEQGDSAMYLCASSLPETPFFGPGTRLTVL.

The V and J genes are TRBV7-2 and TRBJ2-7; 9 bases agree with TRBD1. The V segment lost 7 bases and the J segment 4 bases; nucleotides outside the gene matches: 5. Germline CDR1 and CDR2: SGHTA and FQGNSA. The CDR3 totals 13 residues. CDR3 bases: TGTGCCAGCAAACAGGGGGCGGCTTACGAGCAGTACTTC. Its translation: CASKQGAAYEQYF.